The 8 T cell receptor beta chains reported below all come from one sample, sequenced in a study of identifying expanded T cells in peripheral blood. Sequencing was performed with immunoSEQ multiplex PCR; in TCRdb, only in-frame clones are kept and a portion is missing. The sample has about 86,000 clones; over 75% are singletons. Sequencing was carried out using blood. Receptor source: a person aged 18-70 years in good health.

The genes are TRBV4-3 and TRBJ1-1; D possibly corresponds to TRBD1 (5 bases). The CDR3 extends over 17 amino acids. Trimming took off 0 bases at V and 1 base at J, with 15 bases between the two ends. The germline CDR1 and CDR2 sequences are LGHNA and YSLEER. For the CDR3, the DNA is TGCGCCAGCAGCCAAGATAGGGGCCGGAATAAGAACACTGAAGCTTTCTTT. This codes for CASSQDRGRNKNTEAFF.

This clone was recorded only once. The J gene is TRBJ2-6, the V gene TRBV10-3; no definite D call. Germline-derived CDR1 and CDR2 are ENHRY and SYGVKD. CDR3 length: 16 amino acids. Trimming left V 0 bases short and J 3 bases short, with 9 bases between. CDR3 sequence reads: CAISESDRGGANVLTF. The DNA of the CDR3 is TGTGCCATCAGTGAGTCTGATCGTGGTGGGGCCAACGTCCTGACTTTC.

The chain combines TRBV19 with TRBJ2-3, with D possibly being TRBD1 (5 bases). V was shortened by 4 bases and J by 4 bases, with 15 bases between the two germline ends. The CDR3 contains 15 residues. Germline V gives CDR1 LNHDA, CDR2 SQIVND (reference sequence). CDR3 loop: CASSRSGYNSDTQYF. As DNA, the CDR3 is TGTGCCAGTAGTAGGTCAGGGTATAATTCAGATACGCAGTATTTT.

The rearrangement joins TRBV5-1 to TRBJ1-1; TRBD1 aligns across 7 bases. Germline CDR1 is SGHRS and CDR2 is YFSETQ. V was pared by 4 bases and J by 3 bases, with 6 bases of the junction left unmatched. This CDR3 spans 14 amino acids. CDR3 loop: CASSTSTGHTEAFF. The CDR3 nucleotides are TGCGCCAGCAGCACATCGACAGGGCACACTGAAGCTTTCTTT. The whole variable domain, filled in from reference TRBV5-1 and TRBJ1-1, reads KAGVTQTPRYLIKTRGQQVTLSCSPISGHRSVSWYQQTPGQGLQFLFEYFSETQRNKGNFPGRFSGRQFSNSRSEMNVSTLELGDSALYLCASSTSTGHTEAFFGQGTRLTVV.

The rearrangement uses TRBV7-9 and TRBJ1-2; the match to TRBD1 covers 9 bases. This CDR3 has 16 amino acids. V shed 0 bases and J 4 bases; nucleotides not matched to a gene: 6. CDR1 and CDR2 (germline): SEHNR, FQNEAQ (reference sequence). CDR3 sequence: CASSLARDRAGYGYTF. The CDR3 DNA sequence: TGTGCCAGCAGCTTAGCACGGGACAGGGCTGGCTATGGCTACACCTTC.

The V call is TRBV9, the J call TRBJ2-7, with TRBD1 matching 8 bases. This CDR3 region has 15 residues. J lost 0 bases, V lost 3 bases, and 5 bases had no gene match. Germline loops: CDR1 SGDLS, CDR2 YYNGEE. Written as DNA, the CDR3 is TGTGCCAGCAGCGGACAGGGGCAAAGCTCCTACGAGCAGTACTTC. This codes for CASSGQGQSSYEQYF.

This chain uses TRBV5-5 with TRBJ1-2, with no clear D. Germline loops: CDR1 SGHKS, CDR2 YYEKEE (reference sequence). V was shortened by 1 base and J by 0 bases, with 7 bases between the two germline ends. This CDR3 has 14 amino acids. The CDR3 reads CASSLLTSNYGYTF. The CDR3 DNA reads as TGTGCCAGCAGCTTGTTGACCTCTAACTATGGCTACACCTTC.

Here the CDR3 reads CASTKETDTQYF. CDR3 DNA: TGTGCCAGCACTAAGGAAACAGATACGCAGTATTTT. The chain recombines TRBV6-1 with TRBJ2-3; D is unresolved. This CDR3 has 12 residues. Germline CDR1 reads MNHNS; CDR2 reads SASEGT. V lost 7 bases and J 3 bases, leaving 8 bases between the germline ends.